The clone carrying this T cell receptor beta chain was recorded a few times. As yet, its antigen is unknown. The TCR library protocol attached unique molecular identifiers to the individual cDNA molecules. TCRdb called the 5' RACE reads again in MiXCR, with one record for every CDR3 protein. The profile covers 40,000 to 60,000 distinct CDR3 sequences, with roughly 9.8% appearing a single time and roughly 8% taken by the ten largest. This sample was included in a study of early T cells in non-severe SARS-CoV-2 infection. Whole-study context: Unsorted whole blood bulk RNA was sequenced, with unpaired chains. Study-level points and caveats: The matching step, a VDJdb search, favored anti-spike CD8 responses and missed private and CD4 specificities.

Trimming cost V 0 bases and J 5 bases; bases outside gene matches: 4. This CDR3 has 14 residues. The germline gives CDR1 SGHDT, CDR2 YYEEEE. The specimen was whole blood. The chain recombines TRBV5-6 with TRBJ1-1; 7 positions agree with TRBD1. This receptor was identified in an adult who was a healthcare worker with PCR-confirmed SARS-CoV-2 infection or an uninfected control (not recorded which). The CDR3 nucleotides are TGTGCCAGCAGCTTGGCCAGGGGGAGGACTGAAGCTTTCTTT. This sequence encodes CASSLARGRTEAFF.